These 11 T cell receptor beta chains share one sample of origin, sequenced in a study of blood T cell repertoires in COVID-19. TCRdb's copy holds only in-frame clones and misses some; the assay was immunoSEQ multiplex PCR. The sample lists fewer than 130,000 clones, less than 85% occurring once. What was sequenced was peripheral blood. All receptors come from a woman aged 80 or over with acute or convalescent COVID-19.

The chain uses TRBV19 and TRBJ2-2; 8 bases map to TRBD1. The CDR3 is 15 residues long. V lost 4 bases to trimming and J lost 6 bases; unmatched junction nucleotides: 7. The germline V gene encodes CDR1 LNHDA and CDR2 SQIVND (reference sequence). This CDR3 is CASSTGTGLAGELFF. CDR3 coding DNA: TGTGCCAGTAGTACCGGGACAGGTCTGGCCGGGGAGCTGTTTTTT.

The rearrangement links TRBV4-2 to TRBJ2-3, with D maybe TRBD1 (5 bases). The CDR3 consists of 14 residues. V was shortened by 1 base and J by 4 bases, with 9 bases between the two germline ends. The germline CDR1 and CDR2 sequences are LGHNA and YNFKEQ. The CDR3 nucleotides read TGTGCCAGCAGCCAAGGACAGACCGCAGATACGCAGTATTTT. It encodes CASSQGQTADTQYF.

This chain joins TRBV7-2 and TRBJ2-2, with D perhaps matching TRBD2 (6 bases). CDR1 is SGHTA, CDR2 FQGNSA, per germline. The V end was cut by 5 bases, the J end by 5 bases, with 15 bases between. This CDR3 is 15 amino acids long. Written as DNA, the CDR3 is TGTGCCAGCAGCAGGGACTCTTCCATGACCGGGGAGCTGTTTTTT. This translates into CASSRDSSMTGELFF.

A single count supports this clone. The V gene is TRBV7-9, the J gene TRBJ2-5; TRBD1 aligns across 7 bases. Unmatched junction bases numbered 11, after V lost 5 bases and J lost 5 bases. From germline, CDR1 is SEHNR and CDR2 FQNEAQ (reference sequence). The CDR3 runs to 15 residues. The CDR3 bases are TGTGCCAGCAGCCCTGTGCAGGGGGTTAGCGAGACCCAGTACTTC. It yields the protein CASSPVQGVSETQYF.

The J gene is TRBJ1-6, the V gene TRBV19, with D possibly being TRBD1 (6 bases). Germline assignment: CDR1 LNHDA and CDR2 SQIVND (reference sequence). The CDR3 is 15 residues long. V gave up 10 bases and J gave up 6 bases, with 19 bases separating them. This CDR3 reads CATSSGGSGNSPLHF. CDR3 DNA sequence: TGTGCCACCTCGAGCGGGGGCAGTGGTAATTCACCCCTCCACTTT.

The chain links TRBV7-2 to TRBJ2-7, with TRBD2 matching over 10 bases. Germline V CDR1 and CDR2: SGHTA, FQGNSA. Trimming took 6 bases from V and 0 from J; bases not matched to a gene: 5. The CDR3 is 15 residues long. This CDR3 reads CASSPGLATSYEQYF. CDR3 in DNA: TGTGCCAGCAGTCCGGGACTAGCGACCTCCTACGAGCAGTACTTC.

This clone was detected once. The chain is built from TRBV18 and TRBJ2-6; 10 bases align to TRBD1. Germline V gives CDR1 KGHSH, CDR2 LQKENI. V lost 2 bases and J lost 0; bases outside the gene matches: 1. This CDR3 comprises 17 residues. Here the CDR3 DNA reads TGTGCCAGCTCACCAGGGACAGGGGTCTCTGGGGCCAACGTCCTGACTTTC. Translated, it gives CASSPGTGVSGANVLTF.

The rearrangement joins TRBV10-3 to TRBJ1-1, with 7 bases lining up with TRBD1. The CDR3 covers 13 residues. The germline gives CDR1 ENHRY, CDR2 SYGVKD. J gave up 0 bases and V 9 bases, and 4 bases lay outside the gene matches. CDR3 region: CAIRDSMNTEAFF. The CDR3 nucleotides are TGTGCCATTCGGGACAGCATGAACACTGAAGCTTTCTTT.

The chain recombines TRBV28 with TRBJ1-2; TRBD1 might be the D (6 bases). The V and J ends lost 10 bases and 4 bases respectively, with 19 bases between them. Germline loops: CDR1 MDHEN, CDR2 SYDVKM. The CDR3 loop spans 14 amino acids. CDR3 sequence (DNA): TGTGCCATCCAAAAGACAGGTTTTTCCTATGGCTACACCTTC. This translates into CAIQKTGFSYGYTF.

The chain has TRBV11-3 and TRBJ1-1; the D gene is possibly TRBD1 (5 bases). Germline V gene data show CDR1 as SGHNT and CDR2 as YENEEA. Trimming took off 5 bases at V and 5 bases at J, with 18 bases between the two ends. The CDR3 is 15 residues long. The CDR3 loop is CASSSSGSSRTEAFF. The CDR3 region has the DNA TGTGCCAGCAGCAGTTCAGGGTCGAGTAGAACTGAAGCTTTCTTT.

V gene TRBV10-3 combines with J gene TRBJ1-6, with TRBD1 matching over 8 bases. Germline V gene lookup returns CDR1 ENHRY and CDR2 SYGVKD. This CDR3 comprises 14 residues. V shed 3 bases and J 9 bases; nucleotides not matched to a gene: 4. The CDR3 nucleotides are TGTGCCATCAGTGAAGGACAGGGAGGTTCACCCCTCCACTTT. Protein sequence: CAISEGQGGSPLHF.